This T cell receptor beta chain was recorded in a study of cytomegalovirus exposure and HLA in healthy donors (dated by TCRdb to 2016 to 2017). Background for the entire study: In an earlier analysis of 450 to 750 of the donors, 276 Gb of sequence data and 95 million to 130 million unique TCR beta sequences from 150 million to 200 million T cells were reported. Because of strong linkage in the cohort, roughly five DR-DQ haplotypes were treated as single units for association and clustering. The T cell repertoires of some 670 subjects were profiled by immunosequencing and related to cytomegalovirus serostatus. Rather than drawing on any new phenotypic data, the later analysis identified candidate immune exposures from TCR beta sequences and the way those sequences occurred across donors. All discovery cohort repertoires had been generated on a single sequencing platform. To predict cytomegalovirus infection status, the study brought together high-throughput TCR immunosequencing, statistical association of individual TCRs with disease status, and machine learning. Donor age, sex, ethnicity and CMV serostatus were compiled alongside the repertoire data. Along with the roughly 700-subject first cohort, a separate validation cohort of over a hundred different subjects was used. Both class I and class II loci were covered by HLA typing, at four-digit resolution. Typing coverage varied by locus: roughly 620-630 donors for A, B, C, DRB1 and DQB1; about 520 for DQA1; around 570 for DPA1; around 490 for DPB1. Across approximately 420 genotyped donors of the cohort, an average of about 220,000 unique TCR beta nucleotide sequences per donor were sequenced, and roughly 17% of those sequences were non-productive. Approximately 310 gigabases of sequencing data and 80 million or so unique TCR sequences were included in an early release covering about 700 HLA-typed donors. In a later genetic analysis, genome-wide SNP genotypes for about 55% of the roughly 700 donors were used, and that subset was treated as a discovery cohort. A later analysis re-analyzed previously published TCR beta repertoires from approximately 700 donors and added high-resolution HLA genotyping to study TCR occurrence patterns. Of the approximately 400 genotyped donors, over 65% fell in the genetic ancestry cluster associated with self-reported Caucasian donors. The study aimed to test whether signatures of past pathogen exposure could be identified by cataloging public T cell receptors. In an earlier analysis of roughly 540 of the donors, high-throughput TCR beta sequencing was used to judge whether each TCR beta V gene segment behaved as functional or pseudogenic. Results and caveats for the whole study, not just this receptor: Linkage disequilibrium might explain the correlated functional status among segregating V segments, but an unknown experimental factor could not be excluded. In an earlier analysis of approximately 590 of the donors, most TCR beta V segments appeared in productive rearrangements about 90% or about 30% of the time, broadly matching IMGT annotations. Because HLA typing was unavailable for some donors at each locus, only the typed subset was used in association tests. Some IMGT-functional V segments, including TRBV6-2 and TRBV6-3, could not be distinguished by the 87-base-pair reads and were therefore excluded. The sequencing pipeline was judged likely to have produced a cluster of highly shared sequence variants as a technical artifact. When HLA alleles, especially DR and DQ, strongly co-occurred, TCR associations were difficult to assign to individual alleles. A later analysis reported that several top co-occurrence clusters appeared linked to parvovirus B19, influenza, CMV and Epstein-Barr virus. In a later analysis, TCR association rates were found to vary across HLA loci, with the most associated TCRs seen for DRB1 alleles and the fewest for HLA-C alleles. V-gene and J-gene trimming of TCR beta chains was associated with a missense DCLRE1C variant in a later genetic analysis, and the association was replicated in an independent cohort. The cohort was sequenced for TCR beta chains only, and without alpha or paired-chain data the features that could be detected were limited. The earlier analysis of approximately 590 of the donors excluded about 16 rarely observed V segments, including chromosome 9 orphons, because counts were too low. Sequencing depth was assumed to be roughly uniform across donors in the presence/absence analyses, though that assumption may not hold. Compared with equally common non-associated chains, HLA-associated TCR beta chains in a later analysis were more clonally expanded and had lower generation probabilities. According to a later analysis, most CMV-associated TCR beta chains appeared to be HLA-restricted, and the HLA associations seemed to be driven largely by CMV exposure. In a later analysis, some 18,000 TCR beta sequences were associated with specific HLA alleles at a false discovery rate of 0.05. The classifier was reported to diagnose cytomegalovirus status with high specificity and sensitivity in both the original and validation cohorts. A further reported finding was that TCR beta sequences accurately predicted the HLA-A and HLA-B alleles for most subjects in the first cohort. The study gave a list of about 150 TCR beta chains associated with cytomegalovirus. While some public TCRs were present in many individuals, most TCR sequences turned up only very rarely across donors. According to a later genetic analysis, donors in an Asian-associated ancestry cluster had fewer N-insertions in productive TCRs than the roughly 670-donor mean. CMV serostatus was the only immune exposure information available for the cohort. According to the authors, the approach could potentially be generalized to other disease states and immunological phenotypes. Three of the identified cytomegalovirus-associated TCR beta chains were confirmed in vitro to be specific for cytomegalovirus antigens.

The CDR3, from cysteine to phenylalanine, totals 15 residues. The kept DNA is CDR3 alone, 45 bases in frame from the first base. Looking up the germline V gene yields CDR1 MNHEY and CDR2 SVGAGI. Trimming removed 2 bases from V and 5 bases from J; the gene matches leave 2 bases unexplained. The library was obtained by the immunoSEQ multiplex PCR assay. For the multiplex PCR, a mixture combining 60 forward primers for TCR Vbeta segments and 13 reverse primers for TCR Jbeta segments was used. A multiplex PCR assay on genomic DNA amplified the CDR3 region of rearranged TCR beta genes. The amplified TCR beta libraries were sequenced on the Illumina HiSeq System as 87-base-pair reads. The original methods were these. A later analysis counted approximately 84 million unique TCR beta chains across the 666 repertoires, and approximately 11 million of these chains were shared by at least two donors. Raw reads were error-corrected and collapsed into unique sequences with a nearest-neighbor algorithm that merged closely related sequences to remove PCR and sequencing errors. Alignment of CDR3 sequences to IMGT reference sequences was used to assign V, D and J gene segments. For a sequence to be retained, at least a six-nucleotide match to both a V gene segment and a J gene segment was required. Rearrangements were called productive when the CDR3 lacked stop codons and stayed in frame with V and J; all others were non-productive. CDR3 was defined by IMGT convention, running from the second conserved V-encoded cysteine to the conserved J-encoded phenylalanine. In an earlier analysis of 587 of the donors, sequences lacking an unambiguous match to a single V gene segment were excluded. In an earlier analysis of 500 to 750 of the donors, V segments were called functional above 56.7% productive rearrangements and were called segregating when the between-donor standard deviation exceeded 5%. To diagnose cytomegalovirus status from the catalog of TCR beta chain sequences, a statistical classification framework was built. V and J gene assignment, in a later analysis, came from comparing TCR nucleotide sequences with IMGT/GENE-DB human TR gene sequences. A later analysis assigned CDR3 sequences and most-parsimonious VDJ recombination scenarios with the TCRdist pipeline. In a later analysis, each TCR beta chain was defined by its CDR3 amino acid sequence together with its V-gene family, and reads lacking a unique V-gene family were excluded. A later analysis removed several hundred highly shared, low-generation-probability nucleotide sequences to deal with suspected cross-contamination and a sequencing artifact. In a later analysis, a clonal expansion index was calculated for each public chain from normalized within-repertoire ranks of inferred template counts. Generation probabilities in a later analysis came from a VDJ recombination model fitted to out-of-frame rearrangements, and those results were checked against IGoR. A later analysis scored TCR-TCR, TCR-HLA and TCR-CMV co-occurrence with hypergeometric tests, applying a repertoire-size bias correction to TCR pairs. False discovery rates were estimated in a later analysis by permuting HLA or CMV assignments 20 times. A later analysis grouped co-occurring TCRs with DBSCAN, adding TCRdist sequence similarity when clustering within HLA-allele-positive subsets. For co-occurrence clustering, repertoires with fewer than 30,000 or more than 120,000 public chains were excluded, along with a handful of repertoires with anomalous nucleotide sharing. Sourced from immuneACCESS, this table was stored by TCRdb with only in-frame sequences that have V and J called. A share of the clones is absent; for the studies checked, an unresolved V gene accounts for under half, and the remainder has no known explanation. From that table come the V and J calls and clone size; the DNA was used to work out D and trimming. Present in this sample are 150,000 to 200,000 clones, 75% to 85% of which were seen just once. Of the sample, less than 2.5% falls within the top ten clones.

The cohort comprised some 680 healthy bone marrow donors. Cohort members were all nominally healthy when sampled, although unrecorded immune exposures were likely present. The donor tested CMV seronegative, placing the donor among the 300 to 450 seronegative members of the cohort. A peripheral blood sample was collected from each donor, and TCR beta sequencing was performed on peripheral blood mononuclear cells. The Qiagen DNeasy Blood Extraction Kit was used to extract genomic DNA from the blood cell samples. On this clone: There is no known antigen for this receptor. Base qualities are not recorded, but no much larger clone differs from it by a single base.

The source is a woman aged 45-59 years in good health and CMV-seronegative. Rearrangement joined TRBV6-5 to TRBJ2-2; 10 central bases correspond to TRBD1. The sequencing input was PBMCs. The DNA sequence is TGTGCCAGCAGTTACGACAGGGGGCTAACCGGGGAGCTGTTTTTT. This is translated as CASSYDRGLTGELFF.